This TCR beta chain derives from a study of blood T cell repertoires in COVID-19. As handled by the study authors: Amplified reference gene primers provided the basis for estimating nucleated cell counts. TCRdb keeps only in-frame clones here, not all; method: immunoSEQ multiplex PCR. The DNA gave D and trimming, while V, J and clone size come from that table. The sample shows under 300,000 clones, roughly 87% of them seen only once. Living in 20 to 30 US areas, the participants were between about 18 and 90 years of age. Participants had their cohort set by participant-reported clinical history. Germline assignment: CDR1 SGHNT and CDR2 YYREEE (reference sequence). The ends were cut back, 2 bases at V and 5 bases at J, with 7 bases in the middle. This CDR3 region has 12 residues.

This TCR derives from a woman aged 30 to 39 with acute COVID-19. This chain connects TRBV5-4 to TRBJ1-2; D uncertain. Sequences were obtained from PBMCs or T cells enriched from blood (not recorded which). The CDR3 protein is CASSLNRYGYTF. Written as DNA, the CDR3 is TGTGCCAGCAGCTTAAATCGGTATGGCTACACCTTC.